This entry lists 17 T cell receptor beta chains sequenced from one sample in a study of T cell responses to AZD1222 COVID-19 vaccine (dated by TCRdb to the early 2020s). The time point label of this sample denotes: baseline before first vaccination. The library relied on the immunoSEQ multiplex PCR assay. The source is immuneACCESS, and TCRdb retained only in-frame sequences with V and J called. Part of the clones is not carried over; for the studies checked, unresolved V genes explain less than half of this, and the remainder is unexplained. A total of roughly 150,000 clones appear in this sample, 80% to 95% of them only once. Of the sample, roughly 3.7% falls within the top ten clones. Here the sequenced sample was peripheral blood, taken on day 0 of AZD1222 vaccination. All receptors derive from an adult in good health.

The chain employs TRBV6-4 and TRBJ2-2, with D possibly TRBD2 on 6 matching bases. Trimming left V 7 bases short and J 6 bases short, with 15 bases between. Germline V CDR1 and CDR2: MRHNA, SNTAGT. The CDR3 consists of 14 residues. The CDR3 DNA is TGTGCCAGCAAGGAGTTCGCGGGACCCGGGGAGCTGTTTTTT. It codes for CASKEFAGPGELFF.

The chain carries TRBV10-1 and TRBJ2-7, with 8 bases identical to TRBD1. After removal of 6 bases from V and 3 bases from J, the junction contained 4 bases not matched to a gene. Germline V gene sequence: CDR1 WNHNN, CDR2 SYGVQD (reference sequence). The length of the CDR3 is 13 residues. CDR3: CASSVGTGYEQYF. CDR3 in DNA: TGCGCCAGCAGCGTCGGGACAGGCTACGAGCAGTACTTC.

This chain connects TRBV6-4 to TRBJ2-3, with TRBD2 matching 8 bases. The CDR3 has 15 residues. J gave up 0 bases and V 2 bases, and 1 base lay outside the gene matches. CDR1 and CDR2 (germline): MRHNA, SNTAGT. CDR3 bases: TGTGCCAGCAGTGACGGACTAGCTAGCACAGATACGCAGTATTTT. Its translation: CASSDGLASTDTQYF.

The chain joins TRBV7-2 to TRBJ2-2, with TRBD2 matching over 11 bases. The CDR3 contains 17 residues. Losses at the gene ends were 5 bases for V and 3 bases for J; bases not matched to a gene: 8. From germline, CDR1 is SGHTA and CDR2 FQGNSA. The CDR3 region has the DNA TGTGCCAGCAGCCCACGACTAGCGGGACACGACACCGGGGAGCTGTTTTTT. It encodes CASSPRLAGHDTGELFF.

The V gene is TRBV6-5, the J gene TRBJ2-1; tentatively, D is TRBD2 (5 bases). V was cut by 7 bases and J by 2 bases, with 15 bases left in between. Germline V gene sequence: CDR1 MNHEY, CDR2 SVGAGI. This CDR3 has 15 amino acids. The CDR3 sequence is CASTSMAGPYNEQFF. CDR3 bases: TGTGCCAGCACGTCAATGGCGGGCCCCTACAATGAGCAGTTCTTC.

J is TRBJ2-3 and V is TRBV10-1; 9 bases are a match to TRBD2. Trimming cost V 5 bases and J 2 bases; bases outside gene matches: 2. Germline V gene data show CDR1 as WNHNN and CDR2 as SYGVQD (reference sequence). The CDR3 contains 14 residues. As DNA, the CDR3 is TGCGCCAGCAGTCGACTAGCGGCCACAGATACGCAGTATTTT. Encoded protein: CASSRLAATDTQYF.

The chain joins TRBV4-1 to TRBJ1-4; TRBD1 agrees at 7 bases. CDR1 and CDR2 from the germline V gene are MGHRA and YSYEKL. The CDR3 contains 16 residues. V shed 5 bases, J shed 0 bases, and the junction held 6 bases outside the gene matches. The DNA of the CDR3 is TGCGCCAGCAGCACCCTGGGACAGACAACTAATGAAAAACTGTTTTTT. Translating it yields CASSTLGQTTNEKLFF.

The CDR3 sequence is CASSGLAGPTDTQYF. CDR3 DNA: TGTGCCAGCAGTGGACTAGCGGGCCCCACAGATACGCAGTATTTT. The chain is built from TRBV2 and TRBJ2-3; TRBD2 matches at 10 bases. J lost 2 bases, V lost 4 bases, and 3 bases had no gene match. The CDR3 contains 15 residues. Germline assignment: CDR1 SNHLY and CDR2 FYNNEI.

V usage is TRBV5-4 and J usage is TRBJ1-2, with D unclear. CDR3 length: 16 residues. Germline-derived CDR1 and CDR2 are SGHNT and YYREEE (reference sequence). V was shortened by 0 bases and J by 3 bases, with 15 bases between the two germline ends. The CDR3 loop reads CASSLARPVPHYGYTF. CDR3 in DNA: TGTGCCAGCAGCTTGGCGAGACCAGTCCCCCACTATGGCTACACCTTC.

Written as DNA, the CDR3 is TGTGCCAGCAGTTTTGGACAGGGTGGTGGCTACACCTTC. It is translated as CASSFGQGGGYTF. The gene calls are TRBV27 and TRBJ1-2; 8 bases line up with TRBD1. J lost 7 bases, V lost 3 bases, and 4 bases had no gene match. This CDR3 spans 13 amino acids. Germline V lookup: CDR1 MNHEY, CDR2 SMNVEV (reference sequence).

As regards this clone: Additional DNA sequences in this sample encode the identical CDR3. This chain connects TRBV28 to TRBJ1-5; D gene unclear. Trimming left V 2 bases short and J 3 bases short, with 8 bases between. The CDR3 covers 14 residues. Germline V gene lookup returns CDR1 MDHEN and CDR2 SYDVKM. The CDR3 is CASSLAGSNQPQHF. CDR3 DNA sequence: TGTGCCAGCAGTTTAGCAGGATCCAATCAGCCCCAGCATTTT.

The chain recombines TRBV27 with TRBJ1-5, with TRBD1 matching 7 bases. CDR1 MNHEY and CDR2 SMNVEV come from the germline V gene (reference sequence). CDR3 size: 14 residues. Trimming cost V 2 bases and J 5 bases; bases outside gene matches: 3. The CDR3 nucleotides are TGTGCCAGCAGTTTAATGGGACAGTATCAGCCCCAGCATTTT. This sequence encodes CASSLMGQYQPQHF.

The rearrangement joins TRBV7-2 to TRBJ2-1; 11 bases map to TRBD2. The V and J ends lost 1 base and 4 bases, in that order; junction bases with no gene match: 9. Looked up from germline, CDR1 is SGHTA and CDR2 is FQGNSA. CDR3 size: 18 residues. The CDR3 spells CASSLEGRLAGLYNEQFF. Written as DNA, the CDR3 is TGTGCCAGCAGCTTAGAGGGGAGACTAGCGGGACTGTACAATGAGCAGTTCTTC. The complete variable domain, with remaining parts taken from reference TRBV7-2 and TRBJ2-1, reads GAGVSQSPSNKVTEKGKDVELRCDPISGHTALYWYRQSLGQGLEFLIYFQGNSAPDKSGLPSDRFSAERTGGSVSTLTIQRTQQEDSAVYLCASSLEGRLAGLYNEQFFGPGTRLTVL.

The V and J genes are TRBV19 and TRBJ1-3, with 9 bases lining up with TRBD1. The germline CDR1 and CDR2 sequences are LNHDA and SQIVND (reference sequence). The trim removed 7 bases at V and 0 bases at J, leaving 7 bases unmatched. The CDR3 spans 16 residues. CDR3 amino acids: CASIGQGFHSGNTIYF. CDR3 in DNA: TGTGCCAGTATTGGACAGGGGTTTCACTCTGGAAACACCATATATTTT.

The J gene is TRBJ2-3, the V gene TRBV12-3 or TRBV12-4; D might be TRBD2 (6 bases). Trimming left V 6 bases short and J 7 bases short, with 14 bases between. There are 13 residues in the CDR3. The CDR3, as DNA: TGTGCCAGCAGCTATAGGGGAGGAAATACGCAGTATTTT. Amino acids: CASSYRGGNTQYF.

Only a few counts were recorded for this clone. The V call is TRBV19, the J call TRBJ1-5; 7 positions agree with TRBD1. Trimming removed 1 base from V and 7 bases from J; junction bases left unmatched: 7. Germline V gene sequence: CDR1 LNHDA, CDR2 SQIVND (reference sequence). This CDR3 region has 15 residues. CDR3 region: CASSIAVQGNQPQHF. CDR3 DNA sequence: TGTGCCAGTAGTATAGCGGTACAGGGGAACCAGCCCCAGCATTTT.

V gene TRBV4-3 combines with J gene TRBJ1-5; D is possibly TRBD1 (5 bases). CDR1 and CDR2 from the germline V gene are LGHNA and YSLEER. Trimming stripped 0 bases from V and 5 bases from J, with 8 bases between. The CDR3 runs to 14 residues. The CDR3 DNA sequence: TGCGCCAGCAGCCAAGACCAGGGTCATCAGCCCCAGCATTTT. It specifies CASSQDQGHQPQHF.